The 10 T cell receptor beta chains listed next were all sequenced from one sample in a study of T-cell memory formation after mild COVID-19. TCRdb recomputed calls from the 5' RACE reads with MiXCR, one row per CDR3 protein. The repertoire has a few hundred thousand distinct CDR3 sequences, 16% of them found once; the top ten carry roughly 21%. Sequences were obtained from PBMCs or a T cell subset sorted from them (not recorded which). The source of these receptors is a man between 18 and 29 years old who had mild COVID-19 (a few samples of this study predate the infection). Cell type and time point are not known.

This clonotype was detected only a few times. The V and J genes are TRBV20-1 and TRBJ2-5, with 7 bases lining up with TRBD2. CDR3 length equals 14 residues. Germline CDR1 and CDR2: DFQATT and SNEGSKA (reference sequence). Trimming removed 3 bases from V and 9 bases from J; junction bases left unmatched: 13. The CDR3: CSASGQSVRGAQYF. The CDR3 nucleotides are TGCAGTGCTAGTGGGCAGTCGGTTCGGGGGGCCCAGTACTTC.

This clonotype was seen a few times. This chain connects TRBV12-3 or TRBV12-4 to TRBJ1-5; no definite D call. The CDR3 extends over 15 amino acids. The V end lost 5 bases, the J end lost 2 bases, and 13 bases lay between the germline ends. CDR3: CASSPYPRGNQPQHF. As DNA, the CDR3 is TGTGCCAGCAGTCCGTACCCGCGGGGCAATCAGCCCCAGCATTTT.

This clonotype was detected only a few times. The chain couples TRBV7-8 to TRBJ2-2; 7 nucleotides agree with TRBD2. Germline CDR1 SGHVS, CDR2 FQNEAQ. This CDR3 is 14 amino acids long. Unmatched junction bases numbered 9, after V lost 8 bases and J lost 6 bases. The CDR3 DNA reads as TGTGCCAGCGGCCCAGCGGGGTTCGCCGGGGAGCTGTTTTTT. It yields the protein CASGPAGFAGELFF.

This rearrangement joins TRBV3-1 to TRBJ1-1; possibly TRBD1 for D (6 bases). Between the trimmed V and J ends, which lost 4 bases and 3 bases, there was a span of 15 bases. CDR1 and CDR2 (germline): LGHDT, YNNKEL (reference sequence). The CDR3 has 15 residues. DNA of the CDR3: TGTGCCAGCAGCCCTACAGGGTTATGGGACACTGAAGCTTTCTTT. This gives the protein CASSPTGLWDTEAFF.

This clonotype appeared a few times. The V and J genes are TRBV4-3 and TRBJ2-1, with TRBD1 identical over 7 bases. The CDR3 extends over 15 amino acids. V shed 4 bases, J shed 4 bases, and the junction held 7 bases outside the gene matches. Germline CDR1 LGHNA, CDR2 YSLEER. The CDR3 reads CASSRAQGDYNEQFF. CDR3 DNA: TGCGCCAGCAGCCGAGCCCAGGGGGATTACAATGAGCAGTTCTTC.

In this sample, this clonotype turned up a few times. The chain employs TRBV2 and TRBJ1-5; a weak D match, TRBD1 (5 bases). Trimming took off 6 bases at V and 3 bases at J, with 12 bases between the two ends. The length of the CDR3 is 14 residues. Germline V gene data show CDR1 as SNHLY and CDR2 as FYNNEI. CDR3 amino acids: CASSVDSPNQPQHF. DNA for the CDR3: TGTGCCAGCAGCGTCGACAGCCCCAATCAGCCCCAGCATTTT.

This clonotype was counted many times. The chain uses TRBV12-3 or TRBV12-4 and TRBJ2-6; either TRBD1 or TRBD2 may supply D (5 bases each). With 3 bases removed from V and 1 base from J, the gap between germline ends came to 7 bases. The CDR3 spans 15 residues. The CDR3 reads CASSFWGSGANVLTF. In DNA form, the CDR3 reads TGTGCCAGCAGTTTTTGGGGGTCTGGGGCCAACGTCCTGACTTTC.

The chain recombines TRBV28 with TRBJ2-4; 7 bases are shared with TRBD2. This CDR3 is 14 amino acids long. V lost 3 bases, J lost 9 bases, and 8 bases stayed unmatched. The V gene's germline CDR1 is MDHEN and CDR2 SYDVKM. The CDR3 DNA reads TGTGCCAGCAGTTTTTCGGGGGGTCTTGGCATTCAGTACTTC. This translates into CASSFSGGLGIQYF.

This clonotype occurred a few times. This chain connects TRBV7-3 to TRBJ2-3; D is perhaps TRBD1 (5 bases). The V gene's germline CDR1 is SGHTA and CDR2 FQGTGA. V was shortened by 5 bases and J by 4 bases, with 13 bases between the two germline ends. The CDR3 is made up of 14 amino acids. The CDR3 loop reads CASSRTRSADTQYF. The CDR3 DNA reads TGTGCCAGCAGCAGGACAAGAAGTGCAGATACGCAGTATTTT.

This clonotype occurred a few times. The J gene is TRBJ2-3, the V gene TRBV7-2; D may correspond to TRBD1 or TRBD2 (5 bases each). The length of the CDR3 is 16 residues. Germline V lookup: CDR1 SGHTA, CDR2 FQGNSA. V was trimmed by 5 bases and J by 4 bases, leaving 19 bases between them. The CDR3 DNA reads TGTGCCAGCAGCCAACATGCAGTGGTGGGGGCAGATACGCAGTATTTT. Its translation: CASSQHAVVGADTQYF.